These T cell receptor beta chains were read from a single sample in a study of OX40 agonist ivuxolimab in advanced cancers. Only in-frame clones appear in the TCRdb table, and some are missing; sequencing was by immunoSEQ multiplex PCR. The sample shows 15,000 to 20,000 clones, roughly 80% of them seen only once. The sample consisted of CD4+ or CD8+ T cells sorted from blood, taken in a trial of the OX40 agonist ivuxolimab. These receptors originate from an adult with an advanced solid tumor such as melanoma, head and neck, liver or kidney cancer. Both conserved end residues are part of each CDR3. D genes are given only for firm matches. Clone size is given for some rows only: seen once, a few or many times, or a class if the clone is expanded.

-,TRBJ2-5,TRBV7-9,-,CASSSDDQGPETQYF,TGTGCCAGCAGCTCAGATGACCAGGGGCCTGAGACCCAGTACTTC
TRBD1,TRBJ2-3,TRBV7-9,-,CASTRQGYTDTQYF,TGTGCCAGCACTAGACAGGGGTACACAGATACGCAGTATTTT
TRBD1,TRBJ2-7,TRBV6-5,-,CASSVGQGPYEQYF,TGTGCCAGCAGCGTTGGACAGGGGCCCTACGAGCAGTACTTC
TRBD1,TRBJ1-6,TRBV18,few,CASSPRGTGGPLSPLHF,TGTGCCAGCTCACCACGGGGGACAGGGGGCCCCCTTTCACCCCTCCACTTT
-,TRBJ2-7,TRBV7-3,-,CASSLLGVDSEQYF,TGTGCCAGCAGCTTATTGGGGGTGGATTCCGAGCAGTACTTC
TRBD1,TRBJ2-3,TRBV4-1,-,CASSHPLGQDRDTQYF,TGCGCCAGCAGCCACCCCTTAGGACAGGACCGGGATACGCAGTATTTT
TRBD1,TRBJ1-2,TRBV6-5,-,CASRTTGGSYGYTF,TGTGCCAGCAGGACTACAGGGGGCAGTTATGGCTACACCTTC
TRBD2,TRBJ2-3,TRBV10-2,-,CATSSGGPDTQYF,TGCGCCACATCTTCGGGGGGGCCAGATACGCAGTATTTT
-,TRBJ2-1,TRBV23-1,few,CASSQPLSSQSSYNEQFF,TGCGCCAGCAGTCAACCCTTATCATCACAGAGCTCCTACAATGAGCAGTTCTTC
-,TRBJ2-7,TRBV5-5,-,CASIQGGEQYF,TGTGCCAGCATCCAAGGGGGCGAGCAGTACTTC
TRBD1,TRBJ2-5,TRBV5-8,once,CAGEGQGNETQYF,TGTGCCGGGGAGGGACAGGGGAACGAGACCCAGTACTTC
TRBD1,TRBJ2-5,TRBV6-4,-,CASSYFGQGGETQYF,TGTGCCAGCAGTTACTTTGGACAGGGCGGCGAGACCCAGTACTTC
-,TRBJ2-1,TRBV10-2,-,CASSPAGDEQFF,TGCGCCAGCTCCCCCGCCGGGGACGAGCAGTTCTTC
-,TRBJ2-1,TRBV4-2,-,CASSQWSSYNEQFF,TGTGCCAGCAGTCAGTGGTCGAGCTACAATGAGCAGTTCTTC
TRBD1,TRBJ2-7,TRBV9,-,CASSILPGQGYEQYF,TGTGCCAGCAGCATTCTACCGGGACAGGGCTACGAGCAGTACTTC
TRBD1,TRBJ2-7,TRBV7-8,-,CASSPRDRVPWDEQYF,TGTGCCAGCAGCCCCAGGGACAGGGTCCCCTGGGACGAGCAGTACTTC
-,TRBJ1-6,TRBV6-5,few,CASTLGGVGYSPLHF,TGTGCCAGCACCCTTGGGGGGGTGGGTTATTCACCCCTCCACTTT
-,TRBJ2-1,TRBV7-8,-,CASSLGQDNEQFF,TGTGCCAGCAGCTTAGGACAGGACAATGAGCAGTTCTTC
-,TRBJ2-1,TRBV27,-,CASSLSVGEQFF,TGTGCCAGCAGTTTATCAGTTGGTGAGCAGTTCTTC
-,TRBJ1-5,TRBV15,-,CATSRDWGWASNQPQHF,TGTGCCACCAGCAGAGATTGGGGTTGGGCTAGCAATCAGCCCCAGCATTTT
TRBD2,TRBJ2-7,TRBV2,-,CASRYGLAGTTYEQYF,TGTGCCAGCAGGTATGGGCTAGCGGGAACTACCTACGAGCAGTACTTC
-,TRBJ2-3,TRBV19,few,CASSSDGLRTDTQYF,TGTGCCAGTAGCTCAGATGGGCTACGCACAGATACGCAGTATTTT
-,TRBJ2-7,TRBV7-9,-,CASSLQESEQYF,TGTGCCAGCAGCTTGCAGGAGTCCGAGCAGTACTTC
-,TRBJ1-3,TRBV6-5,-,CASSYSRAPGNTIYF,TGTGCCAGCAGTTACTCTAGGGCCCCTGGAAACACCATATATTTT
-,TRBJ2-1,TRBV6-4,-,CASSDSRTVSYNEQFF,TGTGCCAGCAGTGACTCGCGTACGGTCTCCTACAATGAGCAGTTCTTC
TRBD1,TRBJ1-5,TRBV7-9,-,CASSAGGSSQPQHF,TGTGCCAGCTCGGCAGGGGGCTCTAGTCAGCCCCAGCATTTT
-,TRBJ1-5,TRBV6-1,-,CASSDGQNSNQPQHF,TGTGCCAGCAGTGATGGTCAAAATAGCAATCAGCCCCAGCATTTT
-,TRBJ2-7,TRBV21-1,once,CASSKAWTWSSYEQYF,TGTGCCAGCAGCAAAGCGTGGACCTGGAGCTCCTACGAGCAGTACTTC
TRBD1,TRBJ1-1,TRBV6-1,-,CASSDYRGRDTEAFF,TGTGCCAGCAGCGATTACAGGGGGAGGGACACTGAAGCTTTCTTT
TRBD1,TRBJ1-3,TRBV10-3,-,CAISESGTGDFSGNTIYF,TGTGCCATCAGTGAGTCCGGGACAGGGGACTTCTCTGGAAACACCATATATTTT
TRBD1,TRBJ2-7,TRBV9,once,CASSPPTGENLHEQYF,TGTGCCAGCAGCCCCCCTACAGGGGAGAATCTTCACGAGCAGTACTTC
-,TRBJ1-6,TRBV7-6,few,CASSLAAREGSPLHF,TGTGCCAGCAGCTTAGCGGCCAGGGAGGGTTCACCCCTCCACTTT